This T cell receptor beta chain was captured in a study of T cells in localized non-small cell lung cancer. Notes on the study in general: Without multi-region sequencing, intratumor heterogeneity could not be excluded. Among the top 100 tumor clones, a median around 57 appeared in adjacent lung. Density of T cells in blood, when higher, went with longer overall survival. Uninvolved adjacent lung had the highest recorded T cell clonality, with tumor below it.

Details on this clone: Its target is unknown. Other DNA variants within this sample encode the same CDR3.

Sequencing used immunoSEQ multiplex PCR; TCRdb keeps in-frame clones, though not all of them. The table shows roughly 16,000 clones, with around 91% occurring only once. This receptor was identified in a female donor aged 60 or older with stage III squamous cell lung carcinoma. The sample was peripheral blood, taken before any cancer treatment.

The CDR3 DNA reads TGTGCCAGCAGTTACGGCAGTAATCAGCCCCAGCATTTT. This codes for CASSYGSNQPQHF. The rearrangement links TRBV6-6 to TRBJ1-5, with D hard to call. Trimming left V 2 bases short and J 4 bases short, with 6 bases between. CDR1 and CDR2 (germline): MNHNY, SVGAGI (reference sequence). The CDR3 totals 13 residues.